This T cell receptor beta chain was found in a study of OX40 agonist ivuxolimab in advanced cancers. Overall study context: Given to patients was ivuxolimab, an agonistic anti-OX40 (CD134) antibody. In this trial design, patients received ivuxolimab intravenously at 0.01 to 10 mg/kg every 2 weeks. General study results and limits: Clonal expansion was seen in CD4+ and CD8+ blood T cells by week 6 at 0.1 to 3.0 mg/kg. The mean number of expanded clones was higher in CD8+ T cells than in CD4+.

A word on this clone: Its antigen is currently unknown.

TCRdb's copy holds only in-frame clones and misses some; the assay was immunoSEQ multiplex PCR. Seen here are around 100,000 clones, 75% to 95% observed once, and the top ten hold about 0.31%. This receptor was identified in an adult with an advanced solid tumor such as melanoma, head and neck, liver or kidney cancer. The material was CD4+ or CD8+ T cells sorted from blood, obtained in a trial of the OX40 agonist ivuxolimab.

The CDR3 DNA reads TGTGCCAGCTCACCGGGACTAGCGGGAGAGTCGTCCTACGAGCAGTACTTC. This sequence encodes CASSPGLAGESSYEQYF. The rearrangement joins TRBV18 to TRBJ2-7, with TRBD2 identical over 14 bases. Germline lookup yields CDR1 KGHSH and CDR2 LQKENI. J was trimmed by 1 base and V by 3 bases; bases with no gene match: 5. The length of the CDR3 is 17 residues.